This T cell receptor (beta chain) was observed in a study of shared clonotypes between healthy human individuals. On the study more broadly: Each donor's CD4 naive and CD4 memory cells filled three plates apiece, CD8 naive two, and CD8 memory one. Whole-study findings and limits: Memory subsets generally showed smaller estimated richness than naive subsets did.

Genomic DNA per cell subset filled all wells of several immunoSEQ plates. The assay was immunoSEQ multiplex PCR, and TCRdb's table has in-frame clones only and misses some. This table has hundreds of thousands of clones, about 96% appearing once. About this clone: What it binds is unknown.

Per the germline V gene, CDR1 is SGHRS and CDR2 is YFSETQ. The CDR3 loop spans 13 amino acids. The V and J ends lost 2 bases and 3 bases respectively, with 5 bases between them. Sequenced input: naive CD4+ T cells sorted from blood. The subset denotes: CD45RA+ positively selected. The TCR was taken from a woman under 40 in good health. V gene TRBV5-1 combines with J gene TRBJ1-4; D ambiguous. CDR3 nucleotides: TGCGCCAGCAGCTTAGGACCTAATGAAAAACTGTTTTTT. This encodes CASSLGPNEKLFF.